This T cell receptor (beta chain) was recovered during a study of T-cell reconstitution after alpha-beta-depleted transplantation in children. This clonotype came up a few times. There are 14 residues in the CDR3. V gave up 6 bases and J gave up 6 bases, with 14 bases separating them. Unique molecular identifiers featured in how the TCRbeta library was prepared. MiXCR, run by TCRdb on the PCR reads, gives a single entry per CDR3 protein. The table shows some 600,000 distinct CDR3 sequences, with approximately 17% occurring only once. The V and J genes are TRBV12-3 or TRBV12-4 and TRBJ2-2; possibly TRBD1 for D (6 bases). The material was PBMCs from the stem cell graft donor, obtained from the stem cell graft. The source is a human donor who donated a stem cell graft to a child with acute myeloid leukemia. The CDR3 DNA sequence: TGTGCCAGCAGATCGTCAGGGGCTCCCGGGGAGCTGTTTTTT. Its translation: CASRSSGAPGELFF.